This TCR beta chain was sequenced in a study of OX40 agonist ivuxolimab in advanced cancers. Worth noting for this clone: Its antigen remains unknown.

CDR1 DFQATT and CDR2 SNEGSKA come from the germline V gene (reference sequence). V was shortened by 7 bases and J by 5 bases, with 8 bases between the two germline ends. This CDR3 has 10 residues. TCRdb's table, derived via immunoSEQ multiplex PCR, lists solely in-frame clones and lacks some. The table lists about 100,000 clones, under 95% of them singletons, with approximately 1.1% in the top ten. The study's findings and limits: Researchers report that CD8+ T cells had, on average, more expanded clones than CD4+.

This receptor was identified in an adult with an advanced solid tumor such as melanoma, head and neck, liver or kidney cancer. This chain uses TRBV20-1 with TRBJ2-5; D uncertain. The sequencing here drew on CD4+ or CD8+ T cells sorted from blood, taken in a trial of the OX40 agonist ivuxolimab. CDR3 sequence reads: CSVKRETQYF. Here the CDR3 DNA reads TGCAGTGTCAAAAGGGAGACCCAGTACTTC.